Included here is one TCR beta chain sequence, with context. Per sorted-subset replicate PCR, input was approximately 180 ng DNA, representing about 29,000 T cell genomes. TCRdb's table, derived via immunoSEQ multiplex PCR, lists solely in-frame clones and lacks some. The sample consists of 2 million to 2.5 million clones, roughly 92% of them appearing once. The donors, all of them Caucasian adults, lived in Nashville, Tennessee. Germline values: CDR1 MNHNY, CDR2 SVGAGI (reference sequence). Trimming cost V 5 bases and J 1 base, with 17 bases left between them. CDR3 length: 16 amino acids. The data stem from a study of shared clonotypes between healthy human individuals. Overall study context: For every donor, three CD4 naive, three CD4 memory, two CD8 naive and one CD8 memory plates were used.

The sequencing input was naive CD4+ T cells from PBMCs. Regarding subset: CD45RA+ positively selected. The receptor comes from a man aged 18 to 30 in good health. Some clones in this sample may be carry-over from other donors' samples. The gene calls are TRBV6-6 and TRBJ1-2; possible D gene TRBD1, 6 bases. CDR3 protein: CASSLLQGRLNYGYTF. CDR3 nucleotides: TGTGCCAGCAGTCTACTACAGGGAAGACTTAACTATGGCTACACCTTC.